This T cell receptor beta chain was recovered during a study of T cell responses to AZD1222 COVID-19 vaccine. Sequencing was performed with immunoSEQ multiplex PCR; in TCRdb, only in-frame clones are kept and a portion is missing. The sample yields 80,000 to 95,000 clones, approximately 89% seen once. This CDR3 comprises 16 residues. Trimming pared 4 bases from V and 7 bases from J, leaving 20 bases between. Per the germline V gene, CDR1 is LGHDT and CDR2 is YNNKEL (reference sequence). This clonotype was sampled from an adult in good health. The chain carries TRBV3-1 (or the pseudogene TRBV3-2) and TRBJ2-1, with D maybe TRBD2 (6 bases). Sequencing was performed on peripheral blood, taken on day 0 of MenACWY control vaccination. CDR3 sequence reads: CASSPISGGVKNEQFF. DNA of the CDR3: TGTGCCAGCAGCCCTATCTCCGGCGGGGTCAAAAATGAGCAGTTCTTC.